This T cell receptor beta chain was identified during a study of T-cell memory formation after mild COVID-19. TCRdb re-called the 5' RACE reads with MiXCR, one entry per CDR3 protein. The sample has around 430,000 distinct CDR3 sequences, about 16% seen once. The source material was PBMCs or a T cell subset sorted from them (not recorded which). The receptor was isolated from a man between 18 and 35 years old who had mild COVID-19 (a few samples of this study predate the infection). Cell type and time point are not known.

CDR3 sequence (DNA): TGTGCCAGCAGCTCCCCTGGGAGGAGCGGGGGGGTTTTAGGCGAGACCCAGTACTTC. Protein sequence: CASSSPGRSGGVLGETQYF. The rearrangement uses TRBV4-2 and TRBJ2-5; 10 positions match TRBD2. Trimming took 5 bases from V and 5 from J; bases not matched to a gene: 20. The CDR3 is 19 amino acids. Germline CDR1 reads LGHNA; CDR2 reads YNFKEQ.